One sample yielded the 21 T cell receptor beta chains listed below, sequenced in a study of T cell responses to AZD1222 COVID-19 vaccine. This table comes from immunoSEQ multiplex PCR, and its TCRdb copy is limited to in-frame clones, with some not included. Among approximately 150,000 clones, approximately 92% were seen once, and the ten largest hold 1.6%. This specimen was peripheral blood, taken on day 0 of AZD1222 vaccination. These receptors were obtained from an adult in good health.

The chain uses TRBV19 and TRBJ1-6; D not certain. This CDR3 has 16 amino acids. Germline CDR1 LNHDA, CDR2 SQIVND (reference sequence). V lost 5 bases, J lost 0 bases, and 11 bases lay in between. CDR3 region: CASSSDGFSYNSPLHF. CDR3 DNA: TGTGCCAGTAGTTCGGACGGATTCTCCTATAATTCACCCCTCCACTTT.

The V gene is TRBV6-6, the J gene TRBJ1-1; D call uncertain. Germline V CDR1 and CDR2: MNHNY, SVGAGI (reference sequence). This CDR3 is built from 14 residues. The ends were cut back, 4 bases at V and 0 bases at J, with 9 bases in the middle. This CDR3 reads CASSLRVLNTEAFF. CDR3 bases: TGTGCCAGCAGTTTAAGGGTTCTGAACACTGAAGCTTTCTTT.

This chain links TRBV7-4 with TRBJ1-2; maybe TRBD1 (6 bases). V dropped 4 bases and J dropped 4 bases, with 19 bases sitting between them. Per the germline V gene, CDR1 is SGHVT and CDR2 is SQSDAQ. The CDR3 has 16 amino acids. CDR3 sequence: CASSSIRDTPSYGYTF. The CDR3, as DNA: TGTGCCAGCAGCTCCATTAGGGACACCCCGAGCTATGGCTACACCTTC.

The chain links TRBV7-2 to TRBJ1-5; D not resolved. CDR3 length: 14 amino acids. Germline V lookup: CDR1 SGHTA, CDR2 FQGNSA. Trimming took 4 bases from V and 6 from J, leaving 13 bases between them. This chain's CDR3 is CASSSYGFSQPQHF. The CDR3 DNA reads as TGTGCCAGCAGCTCCTATGGGTTCAGTCAGCCCCAGCATTTT.

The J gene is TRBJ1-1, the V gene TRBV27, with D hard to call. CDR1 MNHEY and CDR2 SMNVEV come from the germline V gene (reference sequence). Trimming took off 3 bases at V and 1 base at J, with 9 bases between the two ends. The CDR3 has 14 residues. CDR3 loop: CASSLLGSNTEAFF. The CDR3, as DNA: TGTGCCAGCAGTTTGCTGGGATCGAACACTGAAGCTTTCTTT.

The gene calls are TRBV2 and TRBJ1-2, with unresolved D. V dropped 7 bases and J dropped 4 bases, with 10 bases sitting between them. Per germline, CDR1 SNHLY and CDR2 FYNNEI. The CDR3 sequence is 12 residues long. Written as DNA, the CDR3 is TGTGCCAGCAACCAAGCGGGCTATGGCTACACCTTC. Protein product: CASNQAGYGYTF.

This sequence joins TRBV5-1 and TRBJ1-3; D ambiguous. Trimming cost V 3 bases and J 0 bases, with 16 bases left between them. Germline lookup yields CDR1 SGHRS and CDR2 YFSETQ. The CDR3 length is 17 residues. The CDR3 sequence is CASSWMELGYSGNTIYF. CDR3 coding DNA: TGCGCCAGCAGCTGGATGGAGCTGGGATACTCTGGAAACACCATATATTTT.

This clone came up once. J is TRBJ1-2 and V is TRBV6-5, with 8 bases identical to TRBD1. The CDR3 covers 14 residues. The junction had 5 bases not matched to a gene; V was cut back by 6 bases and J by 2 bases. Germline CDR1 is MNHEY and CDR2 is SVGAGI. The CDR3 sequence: CASRRTGTNYGYTF. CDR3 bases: TGTGCCAGCAGACGGACAGGGACGAACTATGGCTACACCTTC.

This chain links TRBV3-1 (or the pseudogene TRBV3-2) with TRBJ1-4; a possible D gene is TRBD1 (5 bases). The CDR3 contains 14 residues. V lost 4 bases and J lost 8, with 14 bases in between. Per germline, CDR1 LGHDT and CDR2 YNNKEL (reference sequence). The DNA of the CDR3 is TGTGCCAGCAGCCCCGGGGACCTTGGGGAAAAACTGTTTTTT. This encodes CASSPGDLGEKLFF.

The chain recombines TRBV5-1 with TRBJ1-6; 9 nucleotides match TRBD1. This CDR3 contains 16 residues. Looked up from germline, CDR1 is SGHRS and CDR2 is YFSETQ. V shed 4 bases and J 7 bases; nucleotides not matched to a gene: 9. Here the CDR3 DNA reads TGCGCCAGCAGCGAGGGCACAGGGGGCAGAAATTCACCCCTCCACTTT. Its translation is CASSEGTGGRNSPLHF.

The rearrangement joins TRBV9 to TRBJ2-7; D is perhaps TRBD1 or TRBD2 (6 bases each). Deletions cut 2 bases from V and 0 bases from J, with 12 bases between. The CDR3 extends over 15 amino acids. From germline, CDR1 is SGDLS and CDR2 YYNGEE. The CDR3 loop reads CASSVGGHFSYEQYF. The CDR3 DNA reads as TGTGCCAGCAGCGTGGGGGGACACTTCTCCTACGAGCAGTACTTC.

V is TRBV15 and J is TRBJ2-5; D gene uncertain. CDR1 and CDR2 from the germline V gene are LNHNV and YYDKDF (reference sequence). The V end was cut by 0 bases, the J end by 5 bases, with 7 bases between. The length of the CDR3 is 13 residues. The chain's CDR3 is CATSRDIAETQYF. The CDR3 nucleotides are TGTGCCACCAGCAGAGACATTGCGGAGACCCAGTACTTC.

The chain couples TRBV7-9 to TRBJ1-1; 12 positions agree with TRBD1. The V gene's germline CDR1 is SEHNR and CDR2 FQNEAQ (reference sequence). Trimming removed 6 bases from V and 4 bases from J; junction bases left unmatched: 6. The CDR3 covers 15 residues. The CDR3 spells CASRRDRGRSTEAFF. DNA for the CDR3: TGTGCCAGCAGACGGGACAGGGGGCGGTCCACTGAAGCTTTCTTT.

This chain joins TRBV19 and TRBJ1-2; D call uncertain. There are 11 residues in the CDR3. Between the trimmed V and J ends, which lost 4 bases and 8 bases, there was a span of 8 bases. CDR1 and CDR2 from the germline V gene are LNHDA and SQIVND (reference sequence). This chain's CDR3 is CASSTHRGYTF. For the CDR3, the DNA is TGTGCCAGTAGTACCCACCGAGGCTACACCTTC.

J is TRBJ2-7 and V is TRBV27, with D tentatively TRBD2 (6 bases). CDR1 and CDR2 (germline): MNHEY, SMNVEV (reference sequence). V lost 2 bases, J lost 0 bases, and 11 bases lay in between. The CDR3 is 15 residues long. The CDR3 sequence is CASSLVAASSYEQYF. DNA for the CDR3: TGTGCCAGCAGTTTAGTAGCGGCAAGCTCCTACGAGCAGTACTTC.

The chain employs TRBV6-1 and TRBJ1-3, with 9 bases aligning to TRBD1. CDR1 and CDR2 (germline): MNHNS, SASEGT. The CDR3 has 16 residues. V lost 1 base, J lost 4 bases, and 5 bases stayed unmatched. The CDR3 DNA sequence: TGTGCCAGCAGTGAAGGGACAGGGGCGTACGGAAACACCATATATTTT. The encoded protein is CASSEGTGAYGNTIYF.

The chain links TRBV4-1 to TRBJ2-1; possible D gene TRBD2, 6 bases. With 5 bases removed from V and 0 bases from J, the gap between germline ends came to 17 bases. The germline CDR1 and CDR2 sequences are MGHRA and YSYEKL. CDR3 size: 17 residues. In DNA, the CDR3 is TGCGCCAGCAGCGCAAGAAAATTGGAGGGCTCCTACAATGAGCAGTTCTTC. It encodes CASSARKLEGSYNEQFF.

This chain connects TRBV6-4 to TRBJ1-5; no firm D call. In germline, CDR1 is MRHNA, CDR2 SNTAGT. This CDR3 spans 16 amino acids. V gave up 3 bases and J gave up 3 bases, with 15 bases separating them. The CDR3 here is CASSEYAGQHNQPQHF. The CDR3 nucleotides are TGTGCCAGCAGTGAATATGCTGGGCAGCACAATCAGCCCCAGCATTTT.

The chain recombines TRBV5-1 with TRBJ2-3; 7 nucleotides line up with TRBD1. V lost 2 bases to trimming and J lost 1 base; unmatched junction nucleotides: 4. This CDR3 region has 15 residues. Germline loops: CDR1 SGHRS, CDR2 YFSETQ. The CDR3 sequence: CASSLYRGGTDTQYF. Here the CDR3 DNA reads TGCGCCAGCAGCTTATACAGGGGTGGCACAGATACGCAGTATTTT.

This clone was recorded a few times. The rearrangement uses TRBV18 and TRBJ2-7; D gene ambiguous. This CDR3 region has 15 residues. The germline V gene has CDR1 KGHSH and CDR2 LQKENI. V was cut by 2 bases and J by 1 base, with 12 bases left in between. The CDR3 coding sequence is TGTGCCAGCTCACCATTCTATCTCGAATCCTACGAGCAGTACTTC. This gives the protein CASSPFYLESYEQYF.

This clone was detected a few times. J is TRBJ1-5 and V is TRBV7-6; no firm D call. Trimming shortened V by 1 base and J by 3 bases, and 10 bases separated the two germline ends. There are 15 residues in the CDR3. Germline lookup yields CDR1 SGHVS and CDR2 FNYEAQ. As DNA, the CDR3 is TGTGCCAGCAGCTTAGAGCCGGGATTCAATCAGCCCCAGCATTTT. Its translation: CASSLEPGFNQPQHF.